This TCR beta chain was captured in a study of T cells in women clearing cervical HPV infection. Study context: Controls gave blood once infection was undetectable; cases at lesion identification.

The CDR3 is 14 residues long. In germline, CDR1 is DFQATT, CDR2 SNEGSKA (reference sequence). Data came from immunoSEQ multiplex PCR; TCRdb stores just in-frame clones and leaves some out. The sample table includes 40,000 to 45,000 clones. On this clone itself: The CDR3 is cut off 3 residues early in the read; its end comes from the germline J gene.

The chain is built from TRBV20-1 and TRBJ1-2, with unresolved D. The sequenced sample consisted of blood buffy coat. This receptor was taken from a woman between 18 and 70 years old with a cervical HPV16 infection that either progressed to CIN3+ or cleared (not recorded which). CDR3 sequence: CSARGGNNPRGYTF. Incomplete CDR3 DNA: TGCAGTGCTAGAGGCGGGAACAACCCGAGGGGC.